This T cell receptor beta chain was captured in a study of blood T cells in healthy people across ages. Study details: About one barcoded beta molecule was captured per two T cells (by template switching).

Germline lookup yields CDR1 LNHNV and CDR2 YYDKDF (reference sequence). The CDR3 sequence is 15 residues long. In each sample, at least 7 million PBMCs were isolated. Per sample, at least 5 micrograms of total RNA were extracted. A second PCR, run for about 7 to 11 cycles, used a sample-barcoded 5' primer plus a J-beta primer mix. Each CDR3 protein gets one entry after TCRdb re-called the 5' RACE reads with MiXCR. The sample holds about 1.4 million distinct CDR3 sequences, 55% to 75% seen once. The chain couples TRBV15 to TRBJ2-7; no definite D call. The assigned J gene may be wrong: the sequence end matches TRBJ2-5 better. Source material: blood. The receptor comes from a man aged 18-30 years in good health. The CDR3 loop reads CATSRDLADQETQYF. The CDR3 DNA reads TGTGCCACCAGCAGAGATCTGGCAGATCAAGAGACCCAGTACTTC.